The entry below describes one T cell receptor beta chain. This sample is part of a study of CD8+CD57+ T cells in acquired aplastic anemia. CDR3 and TCR beta VDJ profiling relied on a genomic DNA template. Via MiXCR, TCRdb re-called the reads, giving one row per CDR3 protein. The sample carries under 350,000 distinct CDR3 sequences, 45% to 70% recorded once. The CDR3 has 15 amino acids. V lost 9 bases and J 0 bases, leaving 15 bases between the germline ends. Per germline, CDR1 ENHRY and CDR2 SYGVKD. This receptor was taken from a human donor with severe aplastic anemia or a healthy control (not recorded which). The V call is TRBV10-3, the J call TRBJ2-1; tentatively, D is TRBD2 (6 bases). What was sequenced was sorted CD4+, CD8+, or CD8+CD57+ T cells (not recorded which) from PBMCs. CDR3 coding DNA: TGTGCCATATCAAGTCTAGCGCTCTCCTACAATGAGCAGTTCTTC. The encoded protein is CAISSLALSYNEQFF.